This TCR beta chain was found in a study of blood T cell repertoires in COVID-19. Profiled with immunoSEQ multiplex PCR; TCRdb holds only in-frame clones, not every one. Of over 65,000 clones listed, around 90% are singletons. The CDR3 is made up of 14 amino acids. From germline, CDR1 is KGHSH and CDR2 LQKENI. V lost 6 bases and J lost 7, with 15 bases in between. This clonotype was sampled from a human donor in a cohort sampled during active COVID-19. The specimen was peripheral blood. The chain links TRBV18 to TRBJ1-4, with no clear D. This chain's CDR3 is CASSGIGFFEKLFF. The CDR3 nucleotides are TGTGCCAGCTCCGGGATTGGGTTTTTTGAAAAACTGTTTTTT. The full variable domain, its missing parts supplied by reference TRBV18 and TRBJ1-4, is NAGVMQNPRHLVRRRGQEARLRCSPMKGHSHVYWYRQLPEEGLKFMVYLQKENIIDESGMPKERFSAEFPKEGPSILRIQQVVRGDSAAYFCASSGIGFFEKLFFGSGTQLSVL.